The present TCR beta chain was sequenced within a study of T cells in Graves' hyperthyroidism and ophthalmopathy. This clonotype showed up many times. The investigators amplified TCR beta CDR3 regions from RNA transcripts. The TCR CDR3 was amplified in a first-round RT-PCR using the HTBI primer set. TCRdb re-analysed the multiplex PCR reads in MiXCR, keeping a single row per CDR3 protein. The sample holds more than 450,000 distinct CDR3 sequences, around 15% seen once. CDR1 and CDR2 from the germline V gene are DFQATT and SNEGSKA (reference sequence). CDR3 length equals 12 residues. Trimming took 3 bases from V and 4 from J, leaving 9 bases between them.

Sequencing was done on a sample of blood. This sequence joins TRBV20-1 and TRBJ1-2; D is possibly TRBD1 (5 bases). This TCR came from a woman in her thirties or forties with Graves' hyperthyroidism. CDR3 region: CSASGGSYGYTF. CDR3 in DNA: TGCAGTGCTAGTGGGGGATCCTATGGCTACACCTTC.